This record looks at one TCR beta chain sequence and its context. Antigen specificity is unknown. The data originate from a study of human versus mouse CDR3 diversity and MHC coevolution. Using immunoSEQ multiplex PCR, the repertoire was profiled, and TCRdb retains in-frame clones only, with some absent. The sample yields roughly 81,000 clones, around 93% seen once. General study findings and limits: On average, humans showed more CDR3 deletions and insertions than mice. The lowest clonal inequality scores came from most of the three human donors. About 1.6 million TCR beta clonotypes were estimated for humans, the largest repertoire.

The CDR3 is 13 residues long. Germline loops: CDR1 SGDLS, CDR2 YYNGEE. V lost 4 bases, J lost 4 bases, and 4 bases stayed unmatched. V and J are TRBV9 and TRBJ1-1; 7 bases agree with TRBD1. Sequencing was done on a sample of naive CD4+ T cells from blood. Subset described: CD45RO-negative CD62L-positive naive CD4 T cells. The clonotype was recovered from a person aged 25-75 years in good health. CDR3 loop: CASSISGGTEAFF. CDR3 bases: TGTGCCAGCAGCATTTCAGGGGGCACTGAAGCTTTCTTT.